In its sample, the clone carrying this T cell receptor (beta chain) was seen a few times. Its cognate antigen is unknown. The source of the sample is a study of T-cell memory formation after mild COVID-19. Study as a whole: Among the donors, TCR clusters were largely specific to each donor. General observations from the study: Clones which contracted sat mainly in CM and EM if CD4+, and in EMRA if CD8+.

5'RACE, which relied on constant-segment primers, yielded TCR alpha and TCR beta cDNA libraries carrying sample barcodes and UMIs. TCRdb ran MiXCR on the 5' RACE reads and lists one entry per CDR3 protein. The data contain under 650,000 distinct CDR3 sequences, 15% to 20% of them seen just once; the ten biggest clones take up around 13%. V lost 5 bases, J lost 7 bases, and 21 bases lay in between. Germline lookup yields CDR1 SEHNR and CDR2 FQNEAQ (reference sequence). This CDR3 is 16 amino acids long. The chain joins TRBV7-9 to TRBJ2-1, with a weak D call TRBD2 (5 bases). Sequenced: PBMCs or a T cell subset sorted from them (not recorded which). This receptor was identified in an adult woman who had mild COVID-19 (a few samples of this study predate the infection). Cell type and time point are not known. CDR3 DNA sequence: TGTGCCAGCAGCAGCTCCGGAGGACCCCTAAGGAATGAGCAGTTCTTC. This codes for CASSSSGGPLRNEQFF.